The TCR beta chain under discussion was sequenced for a study of response to subunit inactivated influenza vaccine. This clonotype has just one count. The antigen is unknown. TCRdb reanalysed the RT-PCR reads using MiXCR and keeps one entry per CDR3 protein. Counted here are about 780,000 distinct CDR3 sequences, about 18% occurring once; the ten biggest clones make up about a tenth. General study findings and limits: A suggestion made by the authors is that each seasonal influenza vaccination recruits few new T cells.

The V gene's germline CDR1 is DFQATT and CDR2 SNEGSKA (reference sequence). The CDR3 extends over 16 amino acids. Trimming took 2 bases from V and 4 from J, leaving 20 bases between them. This TCR was recovered from a man aged 50-59 years who received an inactivated influenza vaccine. This chain links TRBV20-1 with TRBJ2-5, with D maybe TRBD2 (6 bases). The material was PBMCs from blood, obtained roughly 5 days after vaccination. The CDR3 region has the DNA TGCAGTGCTAGACGATCACCCGGCGGGATGCGAGAGACCCAGTACTTC. Translating gives CSARRSPGGMRETQYF.